A single sample is the source of the 27 T cell receptor beta chains below, sequenced in a study of shared clonotypes between healthy human individuals. The table came from immunoSEQ multiplex PCR; TCRdb's copy has only in-frame clones and leaves some out. The sample holds roughly 500,000 clones, approximately 95% seen once. Sequenced: naive CD4+ T cells sorted from blood. Subset meaning: CD45RA+ positively selected. These receptors were taken from a woman in her thirties in good health.

The V call is TRBV23-1, the J call TRBJ2-7, with D tentatively TRBD1 or TRBD2 (5 bases each). TRBV23-1 is noted as an ORF with a role that remains uncertain. CDR3 length: 18 residues. Trimming left V 4 bases short and J 2 bases short, with 24 bases between. The CDR3 loop reads CASSPRILGELGTYEQYF. CDR3 nucleotides: TGCGCCAGCAGTCCGCGGATATTGGGGGAGTTAGGAACCTACGAGCAGTACTTC.

This clone was recorded a few times. The chain links TRBV20-1 to TRBJ2-7; a possible D gene is TRBD2 (5 bases). The CDR3 covers 11 residues. Looked up from germline, CDR1 is DFQATT and CDR2 is SNEGSKA (reference sequence). Trimming removed 0 bases at V and 6 bases at J, with 6 bases between. CDR3 residues: CSARESGEQYF. CDR3 coding DNA: TGCAGTGCTAGAGAGAGCGGCGAGCAGTACTTC.

The J gene is TRBJ1-2, the V gene TRBV27, with TRBD1 identical over 7 bases. CDR1 and CDR2 from the germline V gene are MNHEY and SMNVEV (reference sequence). The CDR3 loop spans 12 amino acids. Trimming cost V 7 bases and J 11 bases; bases outside gene matches: 10. In DNA form, the CDR3 reads TGTGCCAGCACCAAAACAGGGGTCGGATACACCTTC. Translation: CASTKTGVGYTF.

This chain uses TRBV27 with TRBJ2-7; D is possibly TRBD2 (6 bases). In germline, CDR1 is MNHEY, CDR2 SMNVEV (reference sequence). The CDR3 extends over 14 amino acids. Trimming shortened V by 2 bases and J by 6 bases, and 14 bases separated the two germline ends. The CDR3 DNA sequence: TGTGCCAGCAGTTTAGCGGGGTCACGACCCGAGCAGTACTTC. Translation: CASSLAGSRPEQYF.

The CDR3 region is CATSRDLRVATNEKLFF. Written as DNA, the CDR3 is TGTGCCACCAGCAGGGACCTCAGGGTTGCAACTAATGAAAAACTGTTTTTT. The V call is TRBV15, the J call TRBJ1-4, with a tentative D call TRBD1 (5 bases). The CDR3 sequence is 17 residues long. V lost 3 bases, J lost 0 bases, and 14 bases lay in between. Per the germline V gene, CDR1 is LNHNV and CDR2 is YYDKDF (reference sequence).

The genes are TRBV6-5 and TRBJ1-3; 10 nucleotides line up with TRBD1. V lost 2 bases to trimming and J lost 4 bases; unmatched junction nucleotides: 5. The CDR3 runs to 16 residues. CDR1 and CDR2 (germline): MNHEY, SVGAGI. DNA for the CDR3: TGTGCCAGCAGTTACGGCGGGACAGGGGACGGAAACACCATATATTTT. Encoded protein: CASSYGGTGDGNTIYF.

CDR3 sequence: CASSLFDSNQPQHF. The CDR3 DNA reads as TGTGCCAGCAGCTTATTCGACAGTAATCAGCCCCAGCATTTT. The V and J genes are TRBV7-2 and TRBJ1-5, with D tentatively TRBD1 (5 bases). The CDR3 is 14 residues long. V was pared by 2 bases and J by 4 bases, with 9 bases between. The V gene's germline CDR1 is SGHTA and CDR2 FQGNSA.

CDR3 coding DNA: TGTGCCAGCAGTGAAGCTGGGACAGCCAGATACGAGCAGTACTTC. Translated: CASSEAGTARYEQYF. The rearrangement uses TRBV6-1 and TRBJ2-7, with 7 bases matching TRBD1. The CDR3 is made up of 15 amino acids. Germline V gene data show CDR1 as MNHNS and CDR2 as SASEGT. Trimming removed 0 bases from V and 4 bases from J; junction bases left unmatched: 6.

The chain employs TRBV10-3 and TRBJ1-2; D is unclear. In germline, CDR1 is ENHRY, CDR2 SYGVKD. V was shortened by 7 bases and J by 2 bases, with 5 bases between the two germline ends. The CDR3 totals 11 residues. The CDR3 nucleotides are TGTGCCATCATGTTGAACTATGGCTACACCTTC. Protein sequence: CAIMLNYGYTF.

CDR3 DNA sequence: TGTGCCAGCAAATTTTCGGTAACTGTTCAGTCCCACGAGCAGTACTTC. This gives the protein CASKFSVTVQSHEQYF. The chain combines TRBV27 with TRBJ2-5; D not certain. The J call is in doubt because the DNA end fits TRBJ2-7 better. CDR3 length equals 16 residues. Germline V gene sequence: CDR1 MNHEY, CDR2 SMNVEV (reference sequence).

The J gene is TRBJ1-4, the V gene TRBV10-3; D remains unclear. With 4 bases removed from V and 0 bases from J, the gap between germline ends came to 15 bases. Germline V lookup: CDR1 ENHRY, CDR2 SYGVKD. CDR3 length: 17 residues. CDR3 nucleotide sequence: TGTGCCATCAGTGGGGAAGGGCCCTTTGCAACTAATGAAAAACTGTTTTTT. Encoded protein: CAISGEGPFATNEKLFF.

Remarks on this clone: At the DNA level, this CDR3 is encoded by other sequences in the same sample as well. The chain combines TRBV28 with TRBJ2-7, with D perhaps TRBD1 or TRBD2 (5 bases each). The CDR3 length is 11 residues. Germline CDR1 and CDR2: MDHEN and SYDVKM. With 6 bases removed from V and 5 bases from J, the gap between germline ends came to 8 bases. The CDR3 DNA follows: TGTGCCAGCAGCCTGGGGGACGAGCAGTACTTC. Amino acids: CASSLGDEQYF.

The genes are TRBV11-2 and TRBJ2-2, with D possibly being TRBD2 (6 bases). V dropped 5 bases and J dropped 3 bases, with 16 bases sitting between them. The CDR3 is made up of 16 amino acids. Germline-derived CDR1 and CDR2 are SGHAT and FQNNGV. The CDR3: CASSPQVGGYTGELFF. The CDR3 nucleotides are TGTGCCAGCAGCCCGCAGGTCGGAGGGTACACCGGGGAGCTGTTTTTT.

This clone was counted a single time. V usage is TRBV19 and J usage is TRBJ2-3; the D gene is possibly TRBD2 (6 bases). V was shortened by 4 bases and J by 8 bases, with 16 bases between the two germline ends. Per germline, CDR1 LNHDA and CDR2 SQIVND (reference sequence). CDR3 length: 14 residues. CDR3 residues: CASSTGLHGATQYF. CDR3 nucleotides: TGTGCCAGTAGTACGGGACTCCACGGGGCTACGCAGTATTTT.

The chain combines TRBV18 with TRBJ2-7; 11 bases align to TRBD2. Germline CDR1 KGHSH, CDR2 LQKENI. The length of the CDR3 is 14 residues. With V trimmed by 5 bases and J by 5 bases, 5 bases remained unmatched. The CDR3 spells CASSLLAGVNEQYF. In nucleotides, the CDR3 is TGTGCCAGCTCATTACTAGCGGGAGTTAACGAGCAGTACTTC.

The chain employs TRBV7-9 and TRBJ2-7; possible D gene TRBD1, 6 bases. Germline-derived CDR1 and CDR2 are SEHNR and FQNEAQ (reference sequence). The CDR3 loop spans 17 amino acids. With 4 bases removed from V and 5 bases from J, the gap between germline ends came to 24 bases. The CDR3 nucleotides are TGTGCCAGCAGCTCGAGACCCAACTGGCAGGGGTACCACGAGCAGTACTTC. It translates to CASSSRPNWQGYHEQYF.

The DNA for the CDR3 is TGTGCCAGCAGCGGGGGACTAGCGGGACTTCGGGAGCTGTTTTTT. Encoded protein: CASSGGLAGLRELFF. This chain links TRBV9 with TRBJ2-2, with TRBD2 matching 13 bases. Germline values: CDR1 SGDLS, CDR2 YYNGEE. CDR3 length equals 15 residues. The V segment lost 3 bases and the J segment 9 bases; nucleotides outside the gene matches: 5.

The rearrangement links TRBV7-8 to TRBJ2-3, with TRBD2 matching 7 bases. V lost 2 bases, J lost 2 bases, and 7 bases stayed unmatched. The CDR3 runs 16 residues. CDR1 SGHVS and CDR2 FQNEAQ come from the germline V gene. This chain's CDR3 is CASSLSWGGLTDTQYF. The CDR3 bases are TGTGCCAGCAGCTTATCGTGGGGAGGGCTCACAGATACGCAGTATTTT. The whole variable domain, remainder taken from reference TRBV7-8 and TRBJ2-3, is GAGVSQSPRYKVAKRGQDVALRCDPISGHVSLFWYQQALGQGPEFLTYFQNEAQLDKSGLPSDRFFAERPEGSVSTLKIQRTQQEDSAVYLCASSLSWGGLTDTQYFGPGTRLTVL.

The chain joins TRBV15 to TRBJ2-7; a weak D match, TRBD1 (5 bases). The CDR3 consists of 14 residues. Trimming pared 3 bases from V and 3 bases from J, leaving 12 bases between. In germline, CDR1 is LNHNV, CDR2 YYDKDF (reference sequence). The CDR3 DNA sequence: TGTGCCACCAGCAGGCAGCAGGGAAACTACGAGCAGTACTTC. Translation: CATSRQQGNYEQYF. Filled out from reference TRBV15 and TRBJ2-7, the complete variable domain reads DAMVIQNPRYQVTQFGKPVTLSCSQTLNHNVMYWYQQKSSQAPKLLFHYYDKDFNNEADTPDNFQSRRPNTSFCFLDIRSPGLGDTAMYLCATSRQQGNYEQYFGPGTRLTVT.

The J gene is TRBJ2-1, the V gene TRBV6-5, with D maybe TRBD2 (5 bases). The CDR3 contains 16 residues. Trimming removed 0 bases from V and 4 bases from J, with 13 bases in between. In germline, CDR1 is MNHEY, CDR2 SVGAGI. The CDR3 region is CASSYSGGPFYNEQFF. Here the CDR3 DNA reads TGTGCCAGCAGTTACTCGGGCGGGCCGTTTTACAATGAGCAGTTCTTC.

The chain uses TRBV7-9 and TRBJ1-1, with a possible D match to TRBD1 (5 bases). The V end lost 5 bases, the J end lost 0 bases, and 13 bases lay between the germline ends. Germline CDR1 and CDR2: SEHNR and FQNEAQ (reference sequence). The CDR3 covers 15 residues. The CDR3 DNA reads as TGTGCCAGCAGCCCACGAGGCAGGGTGAACACTGAAGCTTTCTTT. Its protein product is CASSPRGRVNTEAFF.

The gene calls are TRBV28 and TRBJ2-7, with TRBD2 matching over 10 bases. The CDR3 runs to 16 residues. V dropped 6 bases and J dropped 5; count of bases not matched to a gene: 13. Germline V lookup: CDR1 MDHEN, CDR2 SYDVKM. CDR3 DNA sequence: TGTGCCAGCAGGCCAGGGCCAAGCGGGAGGGAAAACGAGCAGTACTTC. As protein: CASRPGPSGRENEQYF.

The gene calls are TRBV30 and TRBJ2-1, with unresolved D. This CDR3 is 11 amino acids long. Germline V gene lookup returns CDR1 GTSNPN and CDR2 SVGIG (reference sequence). Deletions cut 2 bases from V and 4 bases from J, with 3 bases between. In DNA form, the CDR3 reads TGTGCCTGGAGTAGGTACAATGAGCAGTTCTTC. It codes for CAWSRYNEQFF.

The chain employs TRBV4-2 and TRBJ2-5; 8 nucleotides agree with TRBD1. Trimming at V came to 2 bases and at J to 3 bases, leaving 2 bases not matched to a gene. The CDR3 is made up of 14 amino acids. Germline V gene sequence: CDR1 LGHNA, CDR2 YNFKEQ. For the CDR3, the DNA is TGTGCCAGCAGCCAACAGACAGGGGAAGAGACCCAGTACTTC. This encodes CASSQQTGEETQYF.

This clone was recorded only once. This chain joins TRBV5-4 and TRBJ2-7; D remains ambiguous. The CDR3 has 14 residues. The ends were cut back, 0 bases at V and 2 bases at J, with 9 bases in the middle. Germline loops: CDR1 SGHNT, CDR2 YYREEE (reference sequence). The CDR3 coding sequence is TGTGCCAGCAGCTTGGGCGCGGACGCCTACGAGCAGTACTTC. Residues: CASSLGADAYEQYF. The whole variable domain, remainder taken from reference TRBV5-4 and TRBJ2-7, is ETGVTQSPTHLIKTRGQQVTLRCSSQSGHNTVSWYQQALGQGPQFIFQYYREEENGRGNFPPRFSGLQFPNYSSELNVNALELDDSALYLCASSLGADAYEQYFGPGTRLTVT.

With regard to this clone: The identical CDR3 is also encoded by other nucleotide sequences in the sample. CDR3 region: CASSEGRLSSYEQYF. In nucleotides, the CDR3 is TGTGCCAGCAGCGAGGGTCGGTTAAGCTCCTACGAGCAGTACTTC. The chain employs TRBV9 and TRBJ2-7; no reliable D call. Germline V gene data show CDR1 as SGDLS and CDR2 as YYNGEE. Trimming removed 3 bases at V and 0 bases at J, with 13 bases between. The CDR3 length is 15 residues.

The V call is TRBV2, the J call TRBJ1-4; 7 nucleotides line up with TRBD1. The CDR3 loop spans 15 amino acids. V was clipped by 6 bases and J by 7 bases; unmatched bases: 11. In germline, CDR1 is SNHLY, CDR2 FYNNEI. The chain's CDR3 is CASRRTGAGSEKLFF. In DNA form, the CDR3 reads TGTGCCAGCAGGCGAACAGGGGCGGGTAGTGAAAAACTGTTTTTT.